A single sample gave rise to the 24 T cell receptor beta chains below, sequenced in a study of vaccination and CD4 T cells after COVID-19. Antigens of these TCRs are unknown. Time point: late sampling 161 to 241 days after vaccination in three convalescent patients. Treatment given: roughly ten-day PBMC culture with coronavirus spike peptide pools or control peptides (ViraFEST assay). Cultured CD4+ T-cell DNA underwent Oncomine TCR Beta short-read sequencing. TCRdb processed the PCR reads anew with MiXCR; each CDR3 protein has one entry. The sample records tens of thousands of distinct CDR3 sequences, around a third being singletons. Sample: CD4+ T cells from blood, cultured in vitro, taken about 7 months after SARS-CoV-2 vaccination. The receptors stem from a human donor who had recovered from COVID-19.

The CDR3 region is CASSVMAAGYNEQFF. In nucleotides, the CDR3 is TGTGCCAGCAGTGTTATGGCCGCGGGCTACAATGAGCAGTTCTTC. This chain uses TRBV6-2 or TRBV6-3 with TRBJ2-1; D might be TRBD2 (5 bases). Per germline, CDR1 MNHEY and CDR2 SVGEGT. Trimming shortened V by 5 bases and J by 3 bases, and 14 bases separated the two germline ends. The CDR3 loop spans 15 amino acids.

The gene calls are TRBV6-2 or TRBV6-3 and TRBJ2-5; TRBD1 matches 7 bases. Germline assignment: CDR1 MNHEY and CDR2 SVGEGT. The CDR3 contains 13 residues. With V trimmed by 5 bases and J by 4 bases, 4 bases remained unmatched. The CDR3 reads CASSRQGVETQYF. In DNA, the CDR3 is TGTGCCAGCAGTCGACAGGGAGTAGAGACCCAGTACTTC.

CDR3 loop: CASSVGTGELDYGYTF. The CDR3 DNA reads as TGTGCCAGCAGTGTCGGGACAGGGGAACTGGACTATGGCTACACCTTC. This sequence joins TRBV6-1 and TRBJ1-2, with TRBD1 identical over 10 bases. Trimming at V came to 4 bases and at J to 3 bases, leaving 8 bases not matched to a gene. Germline CDR1 and CDR2: MNHNS and SASEGT. The length of the CDR3 is 16 residues.

The rearrangement uses TRBV20-1 and TRBJ2-7; no firm D call. This CDR3 region has 12 residues. Trimming pared 1 base from V and 12 bases from J, leaving 16 bases between. Germline V gene lookup returns CDR1 DFQATT and CDR2 SNEGSKA (reference sequence). In DNA, the CDR3 is TGCAGTGCTAGAGGTTTAGGCGGAGTGTCGTACTTC. It encodes CSARGLGGVSYF.

The chain recombines TRBV11-3 with TRBJ2-5; 9 positions agree with TRBD2. V trimming: 5 bases; J trimming: 2 bases; junction bases outside the gene matches: 18. This CDR3 spans 19 amino acids. Germline loops: CDR1 SGHNT, CDR2 YENEEA. This CDR3 reads CASSPGGWASGIQQETQYF. The CDR3 nucleotides are TGTGCCAGCAGCCCTGGGGGGTGGGCTAGCGGGATTCAACAAGAGACCCAGTACTTC.

V usage is TRBV20-1 and J usage is TRBJ2-1; 8 bases map to TRBD2. Germline V lookup: CDR1 DFQATT, CDR2 SNEGSKA (reference sequence). The length of the CDR3 is 16 residues. Losses at the gene ends were 0 bases for V and 0 bases for J; bases not matched to a gene: 4. For the CDR3, the DNA is TGCAGTGCTAGAGATAACAGCGGGAGCTCCTACAATGAGCAGTTCTTC. This translates into CSARDNSGSSYNEQFF.

The rearrangement links TRBV7-3 to TRBJ1-6; D is unclear. The CDR3 is 14 residues long. Germline V gives CDR1 SGHTA, CDR2 FQGTGA. Trimming stripped 1 base from V and 4 bases from J, with 5 bases between. CDR3 bases: TGTGCCAGCAGCTTAAACGGTTATAATTCACCCCTCCACTTT. Its protein is CASSLNGYNSPLHF.

The CDR3 DNA is TGTGCCAGCAGCTTCGACAGAGGCACTGAAGCTTTCTTT. As protein: CASSFDRGTEAFF. V gene TRBV7-2 combines with J gene TRBJ1-1, with D perhaps matching TRBD1 (5 bases). Germline V gene data show CDR1 as SGHTA and CDR2 as FQGNSA. The CDR3 sequence is 13 residues long. V was shortened by 3 bases and J by 4 bases, with 9 bases between the two germline ends.

The CDR3 region is CASSFPLGLVNEQFF. CDR3 in DNA: TGTGCCAGCAGCTTTCCTCTCGGTTTGGTCAATGAGCAGTTCTTC. This rearrangement joins TRBV7-2 to TRBJ2-1; D remains ambiguous. Germline CDR1 reads SGHTA; CDR2 reads FQGNSA. V dropped 3 bases and J dropped 6 bases, with 15 bases sitting between them. The CDR3 is 15 residues long.

The rearrangement links TRBV7-8 to TRBJ1-1; tentative D call: TRBD1 (5 bases). Trimming stripped 3 bases from V and 0 bases from J, with 8 bases between. Germline-derived CDR1 and CDR2 are SGHVS and FQNEAQ. This CDR3 is 14 amino acids long. In DNA form, the CDR3 reads TGTGCCAGCAGCTTTAGGGGTATGAACACTGAAGCTTTCTTT. This translates into CASSFRGMNTEAFF.

This rearrangement joins TRBV24-1 to TRBJ2-5, with TRBD2 matching 11 bases. With V trimmed by 3 bases and J by 5 bases, 4 bases remained unmatched. Germline CDR1 and CDR2: KGHDR and SFDVKD. The CDR3 is 15 amino acids. CDR3 nucleotide sequence: TGTGCCACCAGTGATCCAAGGACTAGCGGGGAGACCCAGTACTTC. The encoded protein is CATSDPRTSGETQYF.

This chain joins TRBV7-2 and TRBJ2-7; TRBD2 agrees at 7 bases. This CDR3 has 14 amino acids. The junction had 5 bases not matched to a gene; V was cut back by 6 bases and J by 0 bases. Germline CDR1 reads SGHTA; CDR2 reads FQGNSA. CDR3 nucleotides: TGTGCCAGCAGAAAAGCGGGGAGCTCCTACGAGCAGTACTTC. Encoded protein: CASRKAGSSYEQYF.

The gene calls are TRBV27 and TRBJ1-5; D remains unclear. Germline loops: CDR1 MNHEY, CDR2 SMNVEV (reference sequence). The CDR3 loop spans 16 amino acids. Trimming shortened V by 0 bases and J by 7 bases, and 16 bases separated the two germline ends. Here the CDR3 reads CASSLSRWQTLQPQHF. CDR3 DNA sequence: TGTGCCAGCAGTTTATCTCGGTGGCAAACCCTACAGCCCCAGCATTTT.

The V and J genes are TRBV7-9 and TRBJ2-7; TRBD1 matches 9 bases. This CDR3 is built from 13 residues. Germline lookup yields CDR1 SEHNR and CDR2 FQNEAQ (reference sequence). Trimming cost V 5 bases and J 4 bases; bases outside gene matches: 3. The CDR3 bases are TGTGCCAGCAGCGGGACAGGGCTTTACGAGCAGTACTTC. Amino acids: CASSGTGLYEQYF.

This clonotype was picked up a small number of times. V gene TRBV7-9 combines with J gene TRBJ1-2; TRBD1 agrees at 7 bases. The trim removed 8 bases at V and 10 bases at J, leaving 10 bases unmatched. The germline V gene encodes CDR1 SEHNR and CDR2 FQNEAQ (reference sequence). This CDR3 comprises 12 residues. CDR3 in amino acids: CASARDSLVYTF. As DNA, the CDR3 is TGTGCCAGCGCCCGGGACAGCCTAGTCTACACCTTC.

This clonotype was counted a few times. The gene calls are TRBV11-3 and TRBJ2-5; perhaps D is TRBD1 or TRBD2 (5 bases each). Trimming left V 5 bases short and J 5 bases short, with 15 bases between. The germline V gene has CDR1 SGHNT and CDR2 YENEEA. The CDR3 is 14 amino acids. CDR3 in DNA: TGTGCCAGCAGCCTTGGGACCCGCTGGGAGACCCAGTACTTC. This sequence encodes CASSLGTRWETQYF.

The table lists this clonotype with a few counts. The chain employs TRBV7-9 and TRBJ1-6; no definite D call. The CDR3 is 16 amino acids. Deletions cut 5 bases from V and 1 base from J, with 12 bases between. Germline CDR1 is SEHNR and CDR2 is FQNEAQ (reference sequence). CDR3 residues: CASSSEDRSYNSPLHF. The CDR3 coding sequence is TGTGCCAGCAGCAGCGAGGACCGGTCCTATAATTCACCCCTCCACTTT. Variable domain in full (rest from reference TRBV7-9 and TRBJ1-6): DTGVSQNPRHKITKRGQNVTFRCDPISEHNRLYWYRQTLGQGPEFLTYFQNEAQLEKSRLLSDRFSAERPKGSFSTLEIQRTEQGDSAMYLCASSSEDRSYNSPLHFGNGTRLTVT.

The chain couples TRBV14 to TRBJ1-1, with D possibly being TRBD1 (6 bases). Germline values: CDR1 SGHDN, CDR2 FVKESK. Trimming shortened V by 5 bases and J by 0 bases, and 10 bases separated the two germline ends. The CDR3 consists of 14 residues. CDR3 DNA: TGTGCCAGCAGCTGGACAGACATGAACACTGAAGCTTTCTTT. It codes for CASSWTDMNTEAFF.

The chain links TRBV5-1 to TRBJ2-1, with D perhaps matching TRBD1 (6 bases). Germline loops: CDR1 SGHRS, CDR2 YFSETQ. CDR3 length: 14 amino acids. With 4 bases removed from V and 6 bases from J, the gap between germline ends came to 14 bases. CDR3 sequence (DNA): TGCGCCAGCAGCATACGACAGGCAAGCAATGAGCAGTTCTTC. This translates into CASSIRQASNEQFF.

This chain joins TRBV4-1 and TRBJ1-6; D ambiguous. Trimming took off 0 bases at V and 10 bases at J, with 10 bases between the two ends. Germline V gene sequence: CDR1 MGHRA, CDR2 YSYEKL. CDR3 length: 14 residues. The DNA of the CDR3 is TGCGCCAGCAGCCAAGATCCGGGTTACTCACCCCTCCACTTT. It is translated as CASSQDPGYSPLHF.

This clonotype occurred once. For the CDR3, the DNA is TGTGCCAGCTCACGGGGGCGAGGGAACACTGAAGCTTTCTTT. Residues: CASSRGRGNTEAFF. V and J are TRBV18 and TRBJ1-1; possible D gene TRBD1, 6 bases. CDR1 is KGHSH, CDR2 LQKENI, per germline. V was shortened by 4 bases and J by 1 base, with 10 bases between the two germline ends. This CDR3 is 14 amino acids long.

The chain is built from TRBV6-1 and TRBJ1-2; tentatively, D is TRBD1 (6 bases). CDR1 MNHNS and CDR2 SASEGT come from the germline V gene. The CDR3 is 13 residues long. Trimming pared 7 bases from V and 3 bases from J, leaving 12 bases between. The CDR3 spells CASTKDSYYGYTF. CDR3 nucleotides: TGTGCCAGCACAAAGGACAGTTACTATGGCTACACCTTC.

This clonotype was seen a few times. This chain joins TRBV27 and TRBJ2-5; 11 bases match TRBD2. The CDR3 extends over 16 amino acids. V lost 4 bases to trimming and J lost 1 base; unmatched junction nucleotides: 5. The germline CDR1 and CDR2 sequences are MNHEY and SMNVEV (reference sequence). The CDR3 region has the DNA TGTGCCAGCAGTTACGGTCTAGCGGGGGGCCAAGAGACCCAGTACTTC. Translating gives CASSYGLAGGQETQYF.

The V gene is TRBV20-1, the J gene TRBJ2-7, with 8 positions matching TRBD2. The J segment lost 6 bases and the V segment lost 4 bases, leaving 11 bases of the junction unmatched. Germline V CDR1 and CDR2: DFQATT, SNEGSKA (reference sequence). The CDR3 runs to 14 residues. The CDR3 coding sequence is TGCAGTGCTATTCCCGGGGGGGCCATGGGCGAGCAGTACTTC. Protein sequence: CSAIPGGAMGEQYF.